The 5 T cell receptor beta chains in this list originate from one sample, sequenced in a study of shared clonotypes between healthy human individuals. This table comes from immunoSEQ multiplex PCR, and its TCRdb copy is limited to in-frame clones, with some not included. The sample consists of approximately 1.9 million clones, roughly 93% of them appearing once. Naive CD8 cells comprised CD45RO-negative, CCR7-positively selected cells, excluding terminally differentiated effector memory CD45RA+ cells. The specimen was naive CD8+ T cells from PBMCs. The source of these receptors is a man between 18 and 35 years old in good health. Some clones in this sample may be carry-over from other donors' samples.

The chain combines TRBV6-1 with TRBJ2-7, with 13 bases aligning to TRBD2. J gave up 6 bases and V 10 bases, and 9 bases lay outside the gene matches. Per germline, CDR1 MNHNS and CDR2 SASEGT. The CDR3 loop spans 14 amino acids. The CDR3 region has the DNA TGTGCCACAAAGCAGGGACTAGCGGGACCCGAGCAGTACTTC. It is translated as CATKQGLAGPEQYF.

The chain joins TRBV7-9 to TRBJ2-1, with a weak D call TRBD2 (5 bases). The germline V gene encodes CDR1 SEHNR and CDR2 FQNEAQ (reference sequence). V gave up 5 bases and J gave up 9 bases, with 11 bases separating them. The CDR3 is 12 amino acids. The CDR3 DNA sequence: TGTGCCAGCAGCGCCAGTGAGGGTGAGCAGTTCTTC. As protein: CASSASEGEQFF.

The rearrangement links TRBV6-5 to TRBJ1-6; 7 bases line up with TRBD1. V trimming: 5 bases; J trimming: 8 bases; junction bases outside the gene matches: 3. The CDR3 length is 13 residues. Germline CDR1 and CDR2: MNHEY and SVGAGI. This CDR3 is CASSGQEDSPLHF. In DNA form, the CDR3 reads TGTGCCAGCAGTGGACAGGAGGATTCACCCCTCCACTTT.

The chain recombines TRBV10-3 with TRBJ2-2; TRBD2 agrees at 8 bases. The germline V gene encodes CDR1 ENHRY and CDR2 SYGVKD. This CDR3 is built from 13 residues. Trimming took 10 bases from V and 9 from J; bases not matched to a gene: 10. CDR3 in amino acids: CATFPGGARELFF. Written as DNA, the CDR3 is TGTGCCACCTTTCCCGGGGGGGCCAGGGAGCTGTTTTTT.

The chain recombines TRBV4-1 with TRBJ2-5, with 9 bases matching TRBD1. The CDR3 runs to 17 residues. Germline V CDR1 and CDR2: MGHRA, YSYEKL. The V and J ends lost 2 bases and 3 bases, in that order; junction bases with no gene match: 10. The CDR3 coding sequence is TGCGCCAGCAGCCAAAGACGAGACAGGGGGGGCGAAGAGACCCAGTACTTC. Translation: CASSQRRDRGGEETQYF.